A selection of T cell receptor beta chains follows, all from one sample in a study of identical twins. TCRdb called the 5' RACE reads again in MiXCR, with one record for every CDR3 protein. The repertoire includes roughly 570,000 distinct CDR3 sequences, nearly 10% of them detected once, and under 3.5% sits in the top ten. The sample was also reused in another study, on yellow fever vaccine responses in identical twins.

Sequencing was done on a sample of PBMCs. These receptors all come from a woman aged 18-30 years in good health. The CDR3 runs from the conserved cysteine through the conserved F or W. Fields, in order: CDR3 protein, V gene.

CDR3aa: CASSYDGASGGSYNEQFF
v_gene: TRBV6-5

CDR3aa: CSANTREETQYF
v_gene: TRBV20-1

CDR3aa: CASSEGLALTDTQYF
v_gene: TRBV25-1

CDR3aa: CAISESSTGVEQYF
v_gene: TRBV10-3

CDR3aa: CASSLVIGEETQYF
v_gene: TRBV5-1

CDR3aa: CASSQQKAGVLSPLHF
v_gene: TRBV3-1

CDR3aa: CASSPRASNTGELFF
v_gene: TRBV5-1

CDR3aa: CASSRPQGTQYF
v_gene: TRBV27

CDR3aa: CASSIGQGPYEQYF
v_gene: TRBV27

CDR3aa: CASSFGQETNTGELFF
v_gene: TRBV5-1

CDR3aa: CATSRGAGGVYNEQFF
v_gene: TRBV15

CDR3aa: CASSRPDNTGELFF
v_gene: TRBV5-1

CDR3aa: CAWRGGQIRAFF
v_gene: TRBV30

CDR3aa: CASSPMEYIKNIQYF
v_gene: TRBV11-2

CDR3aa: CAISEPGSSSYNEQFF
v_gene: TRBV10-3

CDR3aa: CASSYGTSGRYNNEQFF
v_gene: TRBV6-2/TRBV6-3

CDR3aa: CASSARGLVGSAGELFF
v_gene: TRBV2

CDR3aa: CASSLFQGSPYNEQFF
v_gene: TRBV5-8

CDR3aa: CASSRGGPRQEQYF
v_gene: TRBV7-9

CDR3aa: CASSEIAGGPNEQFF
v_gene: TRBV6-1